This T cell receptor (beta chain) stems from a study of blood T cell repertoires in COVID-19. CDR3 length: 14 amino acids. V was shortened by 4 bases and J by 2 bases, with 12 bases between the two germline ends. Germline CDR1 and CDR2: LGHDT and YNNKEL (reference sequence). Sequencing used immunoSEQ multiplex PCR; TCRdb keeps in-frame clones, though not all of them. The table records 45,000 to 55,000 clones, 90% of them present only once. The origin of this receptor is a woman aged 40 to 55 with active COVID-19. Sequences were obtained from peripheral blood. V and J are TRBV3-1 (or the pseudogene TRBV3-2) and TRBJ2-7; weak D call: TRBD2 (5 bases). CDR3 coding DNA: TGTGCCAGCAGCCGGACGGACGGGGCCTACGAGCAGTACTTC. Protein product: CASSRTDGAYEQYF.